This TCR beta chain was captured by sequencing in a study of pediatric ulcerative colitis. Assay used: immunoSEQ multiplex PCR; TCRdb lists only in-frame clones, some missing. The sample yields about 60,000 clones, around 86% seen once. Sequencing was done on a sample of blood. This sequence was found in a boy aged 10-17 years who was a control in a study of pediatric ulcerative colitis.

CDR3 sequence (DNA): TGTGCCAGCAGGAGGATCTCTGGAAACACCATATATTTT. Amino acids: CASRRISGNTIYF. V usage is TRBV11-2 and J usage is TRBJ1-3, with unresolved D. Looked up from germline, CDR1 is SGHAT and CDR2 is FQNNGV. This CDR3 is 13 amino acids long. V lost 6 bases, J lost 0 bases, and 6 bases lay in between.